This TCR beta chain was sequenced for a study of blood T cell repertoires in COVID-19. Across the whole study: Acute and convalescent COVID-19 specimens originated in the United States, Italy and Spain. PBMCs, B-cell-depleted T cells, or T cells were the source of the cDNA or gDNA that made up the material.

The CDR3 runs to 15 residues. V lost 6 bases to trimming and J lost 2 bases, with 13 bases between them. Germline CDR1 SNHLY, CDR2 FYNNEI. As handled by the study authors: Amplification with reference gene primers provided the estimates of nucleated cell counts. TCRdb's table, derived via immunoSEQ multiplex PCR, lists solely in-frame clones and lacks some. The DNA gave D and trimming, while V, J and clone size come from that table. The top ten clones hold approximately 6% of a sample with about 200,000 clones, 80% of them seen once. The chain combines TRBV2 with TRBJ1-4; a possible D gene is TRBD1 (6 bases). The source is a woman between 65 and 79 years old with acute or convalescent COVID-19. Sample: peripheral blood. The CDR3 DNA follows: TGTGCCAGCAGAGAACAGGGCTTTACTAATGAAAAACTGTTTTTT. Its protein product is CASREQGFTNEKLFF.